Listed below are T cell receptor beta chains from one sample, sequenced in a study of T cells after posttransplantation cyclophosphamide. Here immunoSEQ multiplex PCR was the method, and the copy in TCRdb shows in-frame clones only, minus some. The sample has more than 20,000 clones, 70% to 90% seen once. This material consisted of PBMCs, taken after an allogeneic stem cell transplant with a calcineurin inhibitor and methotrexate. The receptor set was obtained from a female patient in her fifties who received an allogeneic stem cell transplant from an unrelated donor, was CMV-positive, and had chronic GVHD only. Among the T cells, some may be from the graft donor. CDR3s leave out the opening cysteine and the closing phenylalanine or tryptophan.

V gene	J gene	CDR3 protein
TRBV9	TRBJ2-1	ASSVAQAGEQF
TRBV6-1	TRBJ1-1	ASSEPTGMGTEAF
TRBV7-3	TRBJ2-1	ASSLRLAGPNEQF
TRBV6-1	TRBJ2-1	ASSEAGLVYNEQF
TRBV6-1	TRBJ1-1	ASSPIEGSTEAF
TRBV29-1	TRBJ2-2	SVETSEWAGELF
TRBV9	TRBJ2-3	ASSVADGQLTDTQY
TRBV2	TRBJ2-7	ASMGAGPTARSSYEQY
TRBV5-4	TRBJ2-1	ASSLRLANNEQF
TRBV28	TRBJ2-7	ASAGGSYEQY
TRBV28	TRBJ2-1	ASSPPAGEGNEQF
TRBV30	TRBJ2-7	AWSRRLAGEQY
TRBV5-5	TRBJ2-6	ASSLGGRGANVLT
TRBV20-1	TRBJ1-2	SAPDRIYT
TRBV10-3	TRBJ1-4	AISLHPGVTNEKLF
TRBV18	TRBJ1-5	ASSPTGRYNQPQH
TRBV6-1	TRBJ1-4	ASMESDEKLF
TRBV29-1	TRBJ2-5	SVLRPTAGETQY
TRBV5-6	TRBJ2-2	ASSVPGAVDAGELF
TRBV2	TRBJ2-7	ASSDLSYEQY
TRBV9	TRBJ1-3	ASSAKEPRGRVGNTIY
TRBV7-2	TRBJ2-4	ASSLGVAENIQY
TRBV7-9	TRBJ1-2	ASSSSGMRGYT